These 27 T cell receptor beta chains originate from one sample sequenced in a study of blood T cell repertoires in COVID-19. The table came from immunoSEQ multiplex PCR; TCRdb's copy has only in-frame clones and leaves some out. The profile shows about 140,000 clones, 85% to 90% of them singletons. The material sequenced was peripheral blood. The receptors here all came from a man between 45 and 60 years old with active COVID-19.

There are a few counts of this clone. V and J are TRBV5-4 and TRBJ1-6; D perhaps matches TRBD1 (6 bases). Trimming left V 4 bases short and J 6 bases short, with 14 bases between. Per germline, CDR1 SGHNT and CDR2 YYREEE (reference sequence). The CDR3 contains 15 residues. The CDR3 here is CASSPGQRGNSPLHF. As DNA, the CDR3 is TGTGCCAGCAGCCCAGGACAGCGGGGTAATTCACCCCTCCACTTT.

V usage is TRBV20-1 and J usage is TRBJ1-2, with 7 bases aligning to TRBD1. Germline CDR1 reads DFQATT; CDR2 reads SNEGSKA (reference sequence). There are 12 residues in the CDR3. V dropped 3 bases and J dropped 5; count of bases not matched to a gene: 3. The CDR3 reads CSASKTGYGYTF. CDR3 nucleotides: TGCAGTGCTAGTAAGACAGGGTATGGCTACACCTTC.

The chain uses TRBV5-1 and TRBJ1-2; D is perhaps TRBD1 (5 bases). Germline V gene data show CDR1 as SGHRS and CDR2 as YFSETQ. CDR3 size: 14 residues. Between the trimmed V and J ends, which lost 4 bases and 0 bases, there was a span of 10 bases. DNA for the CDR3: TGCGCCAGCAGCCCGGACACTTCTAACTATGGCTACACCTTC. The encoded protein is CASSPDTSNYGYTF. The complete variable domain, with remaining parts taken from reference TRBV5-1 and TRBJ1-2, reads KAGVTQTPRYLIKTRGQQVTLSCSPISGHRSVSWYQQTPGQGLQFLFEYFSETQRNKGNFPGRFSGRQFSNSRSEMNVSTLELGDSALYLCASSPDTSNYGYTFGSGTRLTVV.

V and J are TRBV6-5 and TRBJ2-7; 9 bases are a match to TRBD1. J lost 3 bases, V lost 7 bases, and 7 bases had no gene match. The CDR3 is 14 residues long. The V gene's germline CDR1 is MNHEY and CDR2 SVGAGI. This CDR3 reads CASTPGGQGYEQYF. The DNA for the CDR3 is TGTGCCAGCACCCCGGGGGGACAGGGCTACGAGCAGTACTTC.

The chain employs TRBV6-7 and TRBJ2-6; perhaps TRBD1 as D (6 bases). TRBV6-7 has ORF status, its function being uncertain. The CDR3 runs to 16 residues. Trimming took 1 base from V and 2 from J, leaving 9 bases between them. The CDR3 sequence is CASSYYRETGANVLTF. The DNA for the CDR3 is TGTGCCAGCAGTTACTACAGGGAGACTGGGGCCAACGTCCTGACTTTC.

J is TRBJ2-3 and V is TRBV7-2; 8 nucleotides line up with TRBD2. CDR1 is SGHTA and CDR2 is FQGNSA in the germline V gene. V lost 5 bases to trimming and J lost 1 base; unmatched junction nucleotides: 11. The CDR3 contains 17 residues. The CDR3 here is CASSLAWGAGGTDTQYF. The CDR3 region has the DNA TGTGCCAGCAGCCTCGCTTGGGGAGCGGGGGGCACAGATACGCAGTATTTT.

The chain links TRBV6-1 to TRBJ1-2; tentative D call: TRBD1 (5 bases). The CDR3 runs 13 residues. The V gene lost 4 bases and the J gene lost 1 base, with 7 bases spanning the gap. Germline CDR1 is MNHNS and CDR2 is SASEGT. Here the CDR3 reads CASSVTDNYGYTF. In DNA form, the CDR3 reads TGTGCCAGCAGTGTGACAGATAACTATGGCTACACCTTC.

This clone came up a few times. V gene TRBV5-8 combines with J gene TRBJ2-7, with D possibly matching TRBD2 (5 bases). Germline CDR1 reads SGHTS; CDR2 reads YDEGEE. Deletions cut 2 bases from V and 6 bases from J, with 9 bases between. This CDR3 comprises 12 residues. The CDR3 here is CASSLTRREQYF. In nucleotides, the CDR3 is TGTGCCAGCAGCTTAACTAGGCGCGAGCAGTACTTC.

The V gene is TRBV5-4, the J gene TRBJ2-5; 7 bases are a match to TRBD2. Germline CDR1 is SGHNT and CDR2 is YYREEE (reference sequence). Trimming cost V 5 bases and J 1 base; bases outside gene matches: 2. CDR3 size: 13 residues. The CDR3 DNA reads TGTGCCAGCAGGAGCGGGGCCCAAGAGACCCAGTACTTC. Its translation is CASRSGAQETQYF.

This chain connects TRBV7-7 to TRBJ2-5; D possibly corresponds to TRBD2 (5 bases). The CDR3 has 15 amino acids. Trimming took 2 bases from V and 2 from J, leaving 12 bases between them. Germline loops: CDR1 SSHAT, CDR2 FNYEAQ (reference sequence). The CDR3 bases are TGTGCCAGCAGCTTAATTACTAGTAGTCAAGAGACCCAGTACTTC. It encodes CASSLITSSQETQYF.

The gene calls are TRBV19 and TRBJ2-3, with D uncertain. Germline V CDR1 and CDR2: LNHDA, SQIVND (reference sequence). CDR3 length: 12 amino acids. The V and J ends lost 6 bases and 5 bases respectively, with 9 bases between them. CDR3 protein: CASRYTGDTQYF. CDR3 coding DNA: TGTGCCAGTAGATATACGGGAGATACGCAGTATTTT.

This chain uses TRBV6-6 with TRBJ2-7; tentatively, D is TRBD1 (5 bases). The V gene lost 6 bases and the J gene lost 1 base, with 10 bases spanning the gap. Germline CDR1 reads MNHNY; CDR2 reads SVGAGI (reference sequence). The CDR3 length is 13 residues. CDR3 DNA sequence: TGTGCCAGCAGGCCCTCAGGGTCCTACGAGCAGTACTTC. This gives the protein CASRPSGSYEQYF.

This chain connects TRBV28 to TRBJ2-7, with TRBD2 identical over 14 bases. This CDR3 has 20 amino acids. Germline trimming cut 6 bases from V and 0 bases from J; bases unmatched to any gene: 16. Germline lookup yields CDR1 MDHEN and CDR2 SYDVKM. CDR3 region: CASSIPPGLAGGRSSYEQYF. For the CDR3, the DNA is TGTGCCAGCAGCATCCCTCCCGGACTAGCGGGGGGTCGGAGCTCCTACGAGCAGTACTTC. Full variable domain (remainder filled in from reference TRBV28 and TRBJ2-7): DVKVTQSSRYLVKRTGEKVFLECVQDMDHENMFWYRQDPGLGLRLIYFSYDVKMKEKGDIPEGYSVSREKKERFSLILESASTNQTSMYLCASSIPPGLAGGRSSYEQYFGPGTRLTVT.

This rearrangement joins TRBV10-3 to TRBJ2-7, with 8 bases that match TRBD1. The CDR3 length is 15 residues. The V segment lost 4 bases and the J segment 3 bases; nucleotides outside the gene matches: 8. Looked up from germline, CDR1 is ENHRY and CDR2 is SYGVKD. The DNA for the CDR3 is TGTGCCATCAGTGGAGGACAGGGCCAAAACTACGAGCAGTACTTC. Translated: CAISGGQGQNYEQYF.

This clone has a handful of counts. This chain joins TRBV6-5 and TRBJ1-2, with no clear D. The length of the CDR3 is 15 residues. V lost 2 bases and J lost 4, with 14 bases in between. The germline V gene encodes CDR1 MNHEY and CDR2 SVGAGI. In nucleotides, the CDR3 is TGTGCCAGCAGTTACGAGGCAGCTCGCCGCTATGGCTACACCTTC. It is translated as CASSYEAARRYGYTF.

CDR3 bases: TGTGCCAGCAGCCAAGACCCGAAGGGGCGTATAGGGGGCTACACCTTC. Its translation is CASSQDPKGRIGGYTF. The chain couples TRBV14 to TRBJ1-2, with a possible D match to TRBD1 (5 bases). The CDR3 loop spans 16 amino acids. Per germline, CDR1 SGHDN and CDR2 FVKESK. The V and J ends lost 0 bases and 8 bases respectively, with 19 bases between them.

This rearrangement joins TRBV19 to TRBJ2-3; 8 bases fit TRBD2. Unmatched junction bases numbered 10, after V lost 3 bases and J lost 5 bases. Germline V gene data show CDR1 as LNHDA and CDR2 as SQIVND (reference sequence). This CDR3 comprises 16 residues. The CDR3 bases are TGTGCCAGTAGTATTACAGCGGGGGCGCGGGGAGATACGCAGTATTTT. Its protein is CASSITAGARGDTQYF.

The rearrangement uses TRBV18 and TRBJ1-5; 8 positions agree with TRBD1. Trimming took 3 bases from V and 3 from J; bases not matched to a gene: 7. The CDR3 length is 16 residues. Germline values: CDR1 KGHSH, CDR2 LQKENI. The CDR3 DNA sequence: TGTGCCAGCTCACCCCCAGGGGGCAGGGCCAATCAGCCCCAGCATTTT. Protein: CASSPPGGRANQPQHF. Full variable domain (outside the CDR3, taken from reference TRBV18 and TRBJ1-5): NAGVMQNPRHLVRRRGQEARLRCSPMKGHSHVYWYRQLPEEGLKFMVYLQKENIIDESGMPKERFSAEFPKEGPSILRIQQVVRGDSAAYFCASSPPGGRANQPQHFGDGTRLSIL.

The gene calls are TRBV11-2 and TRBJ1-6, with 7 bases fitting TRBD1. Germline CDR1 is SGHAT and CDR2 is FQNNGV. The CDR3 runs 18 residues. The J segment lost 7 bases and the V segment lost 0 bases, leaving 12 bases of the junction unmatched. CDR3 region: CASSLDWSGGFVNSPLHF. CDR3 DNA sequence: TGTGCCAGCAGCTTAGATTGGTCAGGGGGATTTGTAAATTCACCCCTCCACTTT.

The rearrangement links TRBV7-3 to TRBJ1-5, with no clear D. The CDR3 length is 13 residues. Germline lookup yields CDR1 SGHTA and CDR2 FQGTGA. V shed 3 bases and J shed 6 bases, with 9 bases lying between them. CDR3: CASSFSGGQPQHF. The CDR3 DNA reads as TGTGCCAGCAGCTTTTCTGGAGGTCAGCCCCAGCATTTT.

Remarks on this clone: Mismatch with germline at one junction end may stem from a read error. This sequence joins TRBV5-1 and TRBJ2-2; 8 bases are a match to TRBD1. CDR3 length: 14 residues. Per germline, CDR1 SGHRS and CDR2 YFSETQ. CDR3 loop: CAGRQGLNTGELFF. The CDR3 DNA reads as TGCGCCGGCAGACAGGGGCTTAACACCGGGGAGCTGTTTTTT.

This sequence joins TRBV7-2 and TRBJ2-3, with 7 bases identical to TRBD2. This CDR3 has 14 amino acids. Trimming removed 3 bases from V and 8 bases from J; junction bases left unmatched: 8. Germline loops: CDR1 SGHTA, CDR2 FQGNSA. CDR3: CASSFAGESSTQYF. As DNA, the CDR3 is TGTGCCAGCAGCTTTGCGGGGGAAAGTAGTACGCAGTATTTT.

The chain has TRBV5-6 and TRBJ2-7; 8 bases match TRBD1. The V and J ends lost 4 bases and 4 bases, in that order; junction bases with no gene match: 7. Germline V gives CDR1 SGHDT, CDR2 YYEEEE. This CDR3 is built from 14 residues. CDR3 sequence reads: CASSRSTGAYEQYF. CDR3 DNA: TGTGCCAGCAGCCGGTCGACAGGGGCGTACGAGCAGTACTTC.

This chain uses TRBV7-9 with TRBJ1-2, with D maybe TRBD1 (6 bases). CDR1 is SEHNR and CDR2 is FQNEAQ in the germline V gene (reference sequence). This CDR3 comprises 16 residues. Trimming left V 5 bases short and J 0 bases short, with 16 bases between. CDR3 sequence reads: CASSRHRDTTNYGYTF. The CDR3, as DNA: TGTGCCAGCAGCCGCCACCGGGACACTACTAACTATGGCTACACCTTC.

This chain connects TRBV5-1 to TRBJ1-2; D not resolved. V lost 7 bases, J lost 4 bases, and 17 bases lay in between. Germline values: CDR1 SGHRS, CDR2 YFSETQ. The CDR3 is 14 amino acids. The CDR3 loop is CASAPGGLSYGYTF. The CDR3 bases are TGCGCCAGCGCGCCGGGTGGATTGTCCTATGGCTACACCTTC.

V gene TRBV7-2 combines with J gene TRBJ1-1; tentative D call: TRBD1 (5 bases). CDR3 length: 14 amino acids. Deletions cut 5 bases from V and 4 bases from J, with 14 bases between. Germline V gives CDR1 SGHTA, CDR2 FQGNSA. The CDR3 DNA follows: TGTGCCAGCAGCCCCCAACAGGAAAGCACTGAAGCTTTCTTT. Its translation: CASSPQQESTEAFF.

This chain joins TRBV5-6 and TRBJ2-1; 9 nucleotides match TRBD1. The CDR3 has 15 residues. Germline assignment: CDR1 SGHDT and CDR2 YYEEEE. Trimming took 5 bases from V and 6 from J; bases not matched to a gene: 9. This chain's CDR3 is CASRLRQGVRNEQFF. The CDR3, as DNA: TGTGCCAGCAGGTTAAGACAGGGGGTTCGCAATGAGCAGTTCTTC.